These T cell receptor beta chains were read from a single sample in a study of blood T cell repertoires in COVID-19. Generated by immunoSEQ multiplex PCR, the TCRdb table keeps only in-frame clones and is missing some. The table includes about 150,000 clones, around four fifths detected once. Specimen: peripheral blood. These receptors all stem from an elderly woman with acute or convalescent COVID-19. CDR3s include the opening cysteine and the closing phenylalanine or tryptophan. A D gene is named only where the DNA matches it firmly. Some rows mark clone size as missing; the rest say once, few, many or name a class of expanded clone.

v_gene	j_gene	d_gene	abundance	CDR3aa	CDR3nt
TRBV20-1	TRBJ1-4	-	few	CSARASEKLFF	TGCAGTGCTAGAGCGTCCGAAAAACTGTTTTTT
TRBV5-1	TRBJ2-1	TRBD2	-	CASSLLAGDYNEQFF	TGCGCCAGCAGCTTGTTAGCGGGAGACTACAATGAGCAGTTCTTC
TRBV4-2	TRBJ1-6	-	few	CASSQAIQTGGLNSPLHF	TGTGCCAGCAGCCAAGCCATTCAGACAGGCGGATTAAATTCACCCCTCCACTTT
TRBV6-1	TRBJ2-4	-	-	CASSEYEGVAKNIQYF	TGTGCCAGCAGTGAATACGAGGGAGTAGCCAAAAACATTCAGTACTTC
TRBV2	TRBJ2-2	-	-	CASRQEINTGELFF	TGTGCCAGCAGACAGGAAATTAACACCGGGGAGCTGTTTTTT
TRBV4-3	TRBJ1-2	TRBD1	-	CASSHISGQEYGYTF	TGCGCCAGCAGCCACATTTCGGGACAGGAGTATGGCTACACCTTC
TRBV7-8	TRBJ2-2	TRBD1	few	CASSPSEDRASTGELFF	TGTGCCAGCAGCCCTTCCGAGGACAGGGCGAGCACCGGGGAGCTGTTTTTT
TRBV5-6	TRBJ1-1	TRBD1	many	CASSLGVGGFAEAFF	TGTGCCAGCAGCCTAGGGGTAGGGGGCTTCGCTGAAGCTTTCTTT
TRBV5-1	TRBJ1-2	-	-	CASSLGDTGNYGYTF	TGCGCCAGCAGCTTGGGGGACACGGGTAACTATGGCTACACCTTC
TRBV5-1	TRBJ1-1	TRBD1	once	CASSLHRGAEGDEAFF	TGCGCCAGCAGCTTGCACAGGGGAGCCGAGGGGGATGAAGCTTTCTTT
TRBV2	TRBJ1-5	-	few	CASSDDWGGNQPQHF	TGTGCCAGCAGTGACGATTGGGGGGGCAATCAGCCCCAGCATTTT
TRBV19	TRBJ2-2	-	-	CATAGANSNTGELFF	TGTGCCACCGCCGGAGCTAACTCGAACACCGGGGAGCTGTTTTTT
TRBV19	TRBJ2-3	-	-	CASSSQHPTDTQYF	TGTGCCAGTAGTAGTCAACATCCCACAGATACGCAGTATTTT
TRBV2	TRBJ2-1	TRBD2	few	CASSDNLAGSGEQFF	TGTGCCAGCAGTGATAATCTAGCGGGATCGGGTGAGCAGTTCTTC